A single sample is the source of the 19 T cell receptor beta chains below, sequenced in a study of CD8 T cells in Susac syndrome. An amount of RNA that ranged from 0.5 to 1 ug was reverse transcribed with random hexamers. MiXCR was run by TCRdb on the immunoSEQ multiplex PCR reads, yielding one entry per CDR3 protein. The sample has about 90,000 distinct CDR3 sequences, approximately 96% seen once. The sample consisted of CD8+ T cells from PBMCs. Every receptor here comes from a human donor with Susac syndrome.

The V and J genes are TRBV5-1 and TRBJ1-1; D is unresolved. The CDR3 sequence is 14 residues long. V lost 4 bases, J lost 1 base, and 11 bases lay in between. Germline V gene lookup returns CDR1 SGHRS and CDR2 YFSETQ. CDR3 DNA: TGCGCCAGCAGCGGGTTGCCCGGGAACACTGAAGCTTTCTTT. Encoded protein: CASSGLPGNTEAFF.

The genes are TRBV14 and TRBJ2-5; D uncertain. The CDR3 spans 13 residues. In germline, CDR1 is SGHDN, CDR2 FVKESK. V lost 0 bases to trimming and J lost 1 base, with 3 bases between them. CDR3: CASSQDPQETQYF. CDR3 nucleotide sequence: TGTGCCAGCAGCCAAGACCCCCAAGAGACCCAGTACTTC.

The chain carries TRBV30 and TRBJ1-1; D might be TRBD1 (5 bases). CDR1 is GTSNPN, CDR2 SVGIG, per germline (reference sequence). This CDR3 has 14 amino acids. Trimming removed 2 bases from V and 9 bases from J, with 19 bases in between. CDR3 in amino acids: CAWSNRGERAKAFF. The CDR3 region has the DNA TGTGCCTGGAGTAATCGGGGGGAGAGGGCGAAAGCTTTCTTT.

V is TRBV20-1 and J is TRBJ2-3; TRBD2 aligns across 8 bases. CDR3 length equals 15 residues. Unmatched junction bases numbered 7, after V lost 0 bases and J lost 5 bases. Germline CDR1 DFQATT, CDR2 SNEGSKA (reference sequence). In DNA form, the CDR3 reads TGCAGTGCTAGAGATTCGGGACTAGATATAGATACGCAGTATTTT. Its translation is CSARDSGLDIDTQYF.

The CDR3 DNA is TGTGCCAGTAGTATAATGGGGGAGAACACTGAAGCTTTCTTT. It is translated as CASSIMGENTEAFF. The chain uses TRBV19 and TRBJ1-1; D is possibly TRBD1 (5 bases). CDR3 length equals 14 residues. Between the trimmed V and J ends, which lost 2 bases and 1 base, there was a span of 8 bases. Germline lookup yields CDR1 LNHDA and CDR2 SQIVND (reference sequence).

This CDR3 reads CASSFDRDYEQYF. CDR3 sequence (DNA): TGTGCCAGCAGCTTCGACAGGGACTACGAGCAGTACTTC. This chain uses TRBV7-2 with TRBJ2-7; 7 bases align to TRBD1. Trimming cost V 3 bases and J 3 bases; bases outside gene matches: 2. Germline assignment: CDR1 SGHTA and CDR2 FQGNSA. The CDR3 is 13 residues long.

This clonotype was picked up one time. The V and J genes are TRBV20-1 and TRBJ1-1; D might be TRBD1 (6 bases). From germline, CDR1 is DFQATT and CDR2 SNEGSKA (reference sequence). With 4 bases removed from V and 1 base from J, the gap between germline ends came to 10 bases. The CDR3 length is 13 residues. The CDR3 loop reads CSATNRANTEAFF. DNA for the CDR3: TGCAGTGCTACCAACAGGGCGAACACTGAAGCTTTCTTT.

The rearrangement joins TRBV12-3 or TRBV12-4 to TRBJ1-2; TRBD1 might be the D (5 bases). The CDR3 covers 14 residues. Trimming left V 5 bases short and J 5 bases short, with 15 bases between. The chain's CDR3 is CASSPGEGLYGYTF. The CDR3 DNA reads as TGTGCCAGCAGTCCCGGGGAGGGGCTTTATGGCTACACCTTC.

The chain joins TRBV2 to TRBJ2-1; no clear D. Trimming left V 4 bases short and J 6 bases short, with 10 bases between. There are 13 residues in the CDR3. CDR1 and CDR2 (germline): SNHLY, FYNNEI. This chain's CDR3 is CASSGGASNEQFF. CDR3 sequence (DNA): TGTGCCAGCAGTGGGGGTGCGAGCAATGAGCAGTTCTTC.

This chain uses TRBV4-1 with TRBJ1-1; the D is unclear. Germline V lookup: CDR1 MGHRA, CDR2 YSYEKL. The CDR3 loop spans 14 amino acids. V lost 4 bases and J lost 1, with 10 bases in between. CDR3: CASSLDDGNTEAFF. CDR3 sequence (DNA): TGCGCCAGCAGCCTCGATGACGGGAACACTGAAGCTTTCTTT.

The CDR3 DNA reads as TGTGCCTGGAGTCTGGGAGGGTTTGAAGCTTTCTTT. Translated: CAWSLGGFEAFF. This chain joins TRBV30 and TRBJ1-1; D is undetermined. V lost 2 bases and J 7 bases, leaving 11 bases between the germline ends. The CDR3 spans 12 residues. Germline loops: CDR1 GTSNPN, CDR2 SVGIG (reference sequence).

CDR3 in amino acids: CASSQVPGGSQETQYF. DNA for the CDR3: TGCGCCAGCAGCCAAGTGCCCGGGGGCTCCCAAGAGACCCAGTACTTC. The chain joins TRBV4-3 to TRBJ2-5; the D call may be TRBD1 or TRBD2 (6 bases each). Germline V lookup: CDR1 LGHNA, CDR2 YSLEER. This CDR3 is 16 amino acids long. The ends were cut back, 1 base at V and 1 base at J, with 13 bases in the middle.

The chain joins TRBV20-1 to TRBJ2-7; TRBD2 matches at 10 bases. CDR1 and CDR2 from the germline V gene are DFQATT and SNEGSKA (reference sequence). V shed 4 bases, J shed 5 bases, and the junction held 8 bases outside the gene matches. CDR3 length: 14 amino acids. CDR3: CSAISGGSRDEQYF. In nucleotides, the CDR3 is TGCAGTGCTATTAGCGGGGGGAGTCGGGACGAGCAGTACTTC.

J is TRBJ2-7 and V is TRBV20-1; no reliable D call. The CDR3 is 13 residues long. Trimming cost V 5 bases and J 2 bases, with 13 bases left between them. Germline-derived CDR1 and CDR2 are DFQATT and SNEGSKA (reference sequence). The CDR3 here is CSAGPNPPYEQYF. CDR3 sequence (DNA): TGCAGTGCTGGACCCAACCCCCCCTACGAGCAGTACTTC.

V and J are TRBV9 and TRBJ2-7; 8 positions match TRBD2. Germline V gives CDR1 SGDLS, CDR2 YYNGEE. The CDR3 length is 15 residues. V was clipped by 0 bases and J by 0 bases; unmatched bases: 2. CDR3: CASSVGTSLSYEQYF. The CDR3 DNA sequence: TGTGCCAGCAGCGTAGGGACTAGCCTCTCCTACGAGCAGTACTTC.

V and J are TRBV4-3 and TRBJ2-2; D remains ambiguous. The germline V and J ends were trimmed by 2 bases and 3 bases, with 13 bases remaining between them. Germline values: CDR1 LGHNA, CDR2 YSLEER. The CDR3 contains 16 residues. The CDR3 protein is CASSQRAGEHTGELFF. The DNA of the CDR3 is TGCGCCAGCAGCCAACGTGCAGGCGAACACACCGGGGAGCTGTTTTTT.

The gene calls are TRBV9 and TRBJ2-1; a weak D match, TRBD2 (6 bases). This CDR3 is 14 amino acids long. Germline V gene data show CDR1 as SGDLS and CDR2 as YYNGEE. The V and J ends lost 2 bases and 9 bases respectively, with 15 bases between them. CDR3 sequence (DNA): TGTGCCAGCAGCGTCCGGGACTGGGTGGCTGAGCAGTTCTTC. Protein product: CASSVRDWVAEQFF.

V gene TRBV12-3 or TRBV12-4 combines with J gene TRBJ1-5, with D unresolved. This CDR3 contains 12 residues. Trimming cost V 5 bases and J 5 bases, with 7 bases left between them. The CDR3 protein is CASSTRHQPQHF. CDR3 in DNA: TGTGCCAGCAGTACCCGGCATCAGCCCCAGCATTTT.

The genes are TRBV27 and TRBJ1-2, with D perhaps TRBD1 (6 bases). V was clipped by 3 bases and J by 6 bases, with 11 bases between them. Per the germline V gene, CDR1 is MNHEY and CDR2 is SMNVEV (reference sequence). The CDR3 runs 13 residues. CDR3 sequence reads: CASSFGGANGYTF. The CDR3, as DNA: TGTGCCAGCAGTTTTGGGGGGGCGAATGGCTACACCTTC.